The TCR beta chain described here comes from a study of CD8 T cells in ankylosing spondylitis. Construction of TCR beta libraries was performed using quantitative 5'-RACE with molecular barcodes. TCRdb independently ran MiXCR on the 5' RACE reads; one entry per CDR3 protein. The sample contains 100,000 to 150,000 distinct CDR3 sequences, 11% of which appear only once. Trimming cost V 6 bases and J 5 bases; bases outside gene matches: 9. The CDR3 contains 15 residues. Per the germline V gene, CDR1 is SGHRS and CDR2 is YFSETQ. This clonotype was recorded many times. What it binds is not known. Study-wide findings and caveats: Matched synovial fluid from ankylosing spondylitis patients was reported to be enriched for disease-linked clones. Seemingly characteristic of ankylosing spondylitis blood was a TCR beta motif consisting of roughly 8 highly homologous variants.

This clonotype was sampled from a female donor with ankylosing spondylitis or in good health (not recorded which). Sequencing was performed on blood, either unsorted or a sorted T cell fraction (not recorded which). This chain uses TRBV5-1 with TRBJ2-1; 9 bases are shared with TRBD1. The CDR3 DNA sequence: TGCGCCAGCACCGCAGACGGGACAGGGAACAATGAGCAGTTCTTC. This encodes CASTADGTGNNEQFF. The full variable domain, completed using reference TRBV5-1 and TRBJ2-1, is KAGVTQTPRYLIKTRGQQVTLSCSPISGHRSVSWYQQTPGQGLQFLFEYFSETQRNKGNFPGRFSGRQFSNSRSEMNVSTLELGDSALYLCASTADGTGNNEQFFGPGTRLTVL.